The present TCR beta chain was sequenced within a study of blood T cells in healthy people across ages. Combining a sample-barcoded 5' primer with a J-beta primer mix, a second PCR ran for about 6 to 11 cycles. Each cDNA molecule was tagged by a template-switch adaptor that had 12 random nucleotides. TCRdb re-called the 5' RACE reads with MiXCR, one entry per CDR3 protein. The profile covers around 1,000,000 distinct CDR3 sequences, with under 30% appearing a single time and around 0.75% taken by the ten largest. This clonotype was detected only a few times. The sample was also linked to a second study, of T cells of mothers and their children.

Specimen: blood. This sequence originates from a girl aged 2 to 9 in good health.

The CDR3 is CASSLELLAGSNTQYF. As DNA, the CDR3 is TGTGCCAGCAGCTTAGAGCTCCTAGCGGGCAGCAATACGCAGTATTTT. The chain couples TRBV7-8 to TRBJ2-3, with TRBD2 identical over 8 bases. CDR1 is SGHVS, CDR2 FQNEAQ, per germline. The CDR3 is made up of 16 amino acids. Trimming took 1 base from V and 7 from J; bases not matched to a gene: 10.